Below, one T cell receptor (beta chain) is given with its context. Unique molecular identifiers tagged the TCRbeta library. TCRdb reprocessed the PCR reads via MiXCR and lists one record per CDR3 protein. The repertoire holds 200,000 or so distinct CDR3 sequences, with about 8.2% as singletons. These data belong to a study of T-cell reconstitution after alpha-beta-depleted transplantation in children. J gave up 2 bases and V 6 bases, and 8 bases lay outside the gene matches. The CDR3 is made up of 15 amino acids. The genes are TRBV12-3 or TRBV12-4 and TRBJ2-3; 7 bases agree with TRBD1. The TCR sequence derives from a male patient aged 2 to 10 who had a stem cell transplant for acute myeloid leukemia, so the T cells may come from the graft donor. Material: PBMCs, mostly from graft donor cells, obtained 360 days after TCRalphabeta/CD19-depleted stem cell transplant. This CDR3 is CASRYGQANTDTQYF. In DNA, the CDR3 is TGTGCCAGCAGATATGGACAGGCCAACACAGATACGCAGTATTTT.